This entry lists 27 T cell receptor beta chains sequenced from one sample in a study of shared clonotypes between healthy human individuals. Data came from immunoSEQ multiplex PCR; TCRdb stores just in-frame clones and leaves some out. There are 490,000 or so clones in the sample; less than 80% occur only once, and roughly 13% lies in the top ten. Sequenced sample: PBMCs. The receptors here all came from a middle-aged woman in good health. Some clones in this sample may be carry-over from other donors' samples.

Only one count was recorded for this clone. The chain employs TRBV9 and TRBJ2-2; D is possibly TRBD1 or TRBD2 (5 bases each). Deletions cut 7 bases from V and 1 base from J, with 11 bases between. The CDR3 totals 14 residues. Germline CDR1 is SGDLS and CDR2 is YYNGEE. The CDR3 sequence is CASSGTLNTGELFF. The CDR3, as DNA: TGTGCCAGCTCCGGGACCCTGAACACCGGGGAGCTGTTTTTT.

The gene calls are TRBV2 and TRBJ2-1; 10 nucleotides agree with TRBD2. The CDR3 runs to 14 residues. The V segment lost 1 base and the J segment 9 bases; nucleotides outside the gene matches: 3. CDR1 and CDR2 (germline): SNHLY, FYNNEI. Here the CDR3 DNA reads TGTGCCAGCAGTGAAGGGCTAGCGGGAGTTGAGCAGTTCTTC. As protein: CASSEGLAGVEQFF.

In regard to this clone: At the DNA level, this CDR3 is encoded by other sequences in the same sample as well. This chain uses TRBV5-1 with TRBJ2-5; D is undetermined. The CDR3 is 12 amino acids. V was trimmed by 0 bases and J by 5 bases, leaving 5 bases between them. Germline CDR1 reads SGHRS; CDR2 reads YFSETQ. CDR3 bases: TGCGCCAGCAGCTTGGGGTTGGAGACCCAGTACTTC. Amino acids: CASSLGLETQYF. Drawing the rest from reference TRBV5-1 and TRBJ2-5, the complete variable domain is KAGVTQTPRYLIKTRGQQVTLSCSPISGHRSVSWYQQTPGQGLQFLFEYFSETQRNKGNFPGRFSGRQFSNSRSEMNVSTLELGDSALYLCASSLGLETQYFGPGTRLLVL.

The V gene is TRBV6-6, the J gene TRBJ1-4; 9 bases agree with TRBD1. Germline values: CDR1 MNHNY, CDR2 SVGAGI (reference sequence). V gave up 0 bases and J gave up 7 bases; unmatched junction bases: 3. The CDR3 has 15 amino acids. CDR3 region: CASSYSGQGGEKLFF. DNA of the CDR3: TGTGCCAGCAGTTACTCGGGACAGGGTGGTGAAAAACTGTTTTTT.

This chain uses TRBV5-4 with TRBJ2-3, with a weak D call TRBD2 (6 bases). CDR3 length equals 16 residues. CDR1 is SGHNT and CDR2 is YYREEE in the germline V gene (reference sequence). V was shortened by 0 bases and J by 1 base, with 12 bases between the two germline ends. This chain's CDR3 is CASSLDAGSRTDTQYF. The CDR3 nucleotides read TGTGCCAGCAGCTTGGATGCCGGGAGTCGCACAGATACGCAGTATTTT.

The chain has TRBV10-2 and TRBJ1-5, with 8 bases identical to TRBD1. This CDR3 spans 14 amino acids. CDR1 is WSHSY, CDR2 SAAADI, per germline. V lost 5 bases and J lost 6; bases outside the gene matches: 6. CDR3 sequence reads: CASSTQGASQPQHF. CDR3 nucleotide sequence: TGCGCCAGCAGTACTCAGGGGGCGTCTCAGCCCCAGCATTTT.

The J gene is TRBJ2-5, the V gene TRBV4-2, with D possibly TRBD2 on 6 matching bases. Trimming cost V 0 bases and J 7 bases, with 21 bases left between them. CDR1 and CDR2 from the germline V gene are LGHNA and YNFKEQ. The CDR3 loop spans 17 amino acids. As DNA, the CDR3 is TGTGCCAGCAGCCAAGATGACTTTAGCGGTGGATGGGGGACCCAGTACTTC. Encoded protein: CASSQDDFSGGWGTQYF.

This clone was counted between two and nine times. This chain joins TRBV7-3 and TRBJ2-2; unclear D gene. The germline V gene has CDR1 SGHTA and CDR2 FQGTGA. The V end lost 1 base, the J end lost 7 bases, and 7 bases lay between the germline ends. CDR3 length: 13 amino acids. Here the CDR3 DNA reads TGTGCCAGCAGCTTAATTGTCAGCGGGGAGCTGTTTTTT. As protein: CASSLIVSGELFF.

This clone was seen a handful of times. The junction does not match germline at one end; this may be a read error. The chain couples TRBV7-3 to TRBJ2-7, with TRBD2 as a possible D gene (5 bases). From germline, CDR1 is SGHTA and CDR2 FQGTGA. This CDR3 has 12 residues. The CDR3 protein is CASSLPMRERHF. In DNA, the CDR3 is TGTGCCAGCAGCCTCCCTATGAGGGAGAGGCACTTC.

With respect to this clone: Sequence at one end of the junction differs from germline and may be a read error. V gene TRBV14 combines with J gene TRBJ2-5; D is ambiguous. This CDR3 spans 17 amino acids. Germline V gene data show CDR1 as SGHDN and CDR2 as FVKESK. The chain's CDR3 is CASSRKESTAIQETQYF. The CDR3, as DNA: TGTGCTAGCAGCCGAAAGGAGTCTACAGCTATCCAAGAGACCCAGTACTTC.

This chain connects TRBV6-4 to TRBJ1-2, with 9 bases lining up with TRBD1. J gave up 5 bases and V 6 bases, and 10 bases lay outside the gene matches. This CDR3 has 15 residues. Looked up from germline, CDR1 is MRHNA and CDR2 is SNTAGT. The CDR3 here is CASSQGQGLIYGYTF. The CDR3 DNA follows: TGTGCCAGCAGCCAAGGACAGGGGTTGATATATGGCTACACCTTC.

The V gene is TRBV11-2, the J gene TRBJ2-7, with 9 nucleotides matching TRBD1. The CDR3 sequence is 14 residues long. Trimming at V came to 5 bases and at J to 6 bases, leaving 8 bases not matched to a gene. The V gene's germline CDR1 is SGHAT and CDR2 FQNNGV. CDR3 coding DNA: TGTGCCAGCAGCCGAACCGGGACAGGGTTCGAGCAGTACTTC. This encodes CASSRTGTGFEQYF.

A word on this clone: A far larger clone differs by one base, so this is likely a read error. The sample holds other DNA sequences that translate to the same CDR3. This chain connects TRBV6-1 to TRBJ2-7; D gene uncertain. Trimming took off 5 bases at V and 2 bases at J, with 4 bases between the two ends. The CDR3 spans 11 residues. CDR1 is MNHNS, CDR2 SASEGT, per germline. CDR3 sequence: CASSYTYEQYF. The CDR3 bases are TGTGCCAGCAGTTACACCTACGAGCAGTACTTC.

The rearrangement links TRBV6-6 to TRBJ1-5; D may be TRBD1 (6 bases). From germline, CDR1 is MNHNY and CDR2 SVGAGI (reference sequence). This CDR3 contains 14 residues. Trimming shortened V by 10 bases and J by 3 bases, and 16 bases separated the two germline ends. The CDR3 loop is CATLPWDTNQPQHF. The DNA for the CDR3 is TGTGCCACCCTACCTTGGGACACCAATCAGCCCCAGCATTTT.

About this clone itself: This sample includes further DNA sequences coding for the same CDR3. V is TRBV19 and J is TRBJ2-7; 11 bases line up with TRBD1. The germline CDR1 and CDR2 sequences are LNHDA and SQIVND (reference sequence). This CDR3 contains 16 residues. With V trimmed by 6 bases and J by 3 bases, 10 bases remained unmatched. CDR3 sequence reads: CASSMTAGQGDYEQYF. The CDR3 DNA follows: TGTGCCAGTAGCATGACCGCGGGACAGGGGGACTACGAGCAGTACTTC.

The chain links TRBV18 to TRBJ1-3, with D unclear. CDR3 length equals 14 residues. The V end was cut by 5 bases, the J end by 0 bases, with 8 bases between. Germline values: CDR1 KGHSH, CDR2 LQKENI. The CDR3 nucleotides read TGTGCCAGCTCAATTGGCGGCTCTGGAAACACCATATATTTT. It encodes CASSIGGSGNTIYF. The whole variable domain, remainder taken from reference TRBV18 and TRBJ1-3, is NAGVMQNPRHLVRRRGQEARLRCSPMKGHSHVYWYRQLPEEGLKFMVYLQKENIIDESGMPKERFSAEFPKEGPSILRIQQVVRGDSAAYFCASSIGGSGNTIYFGEGSWLTVV.

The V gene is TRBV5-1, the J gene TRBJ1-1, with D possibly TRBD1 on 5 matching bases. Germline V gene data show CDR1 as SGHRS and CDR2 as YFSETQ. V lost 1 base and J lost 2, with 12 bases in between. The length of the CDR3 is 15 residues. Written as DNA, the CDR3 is TGCGCCAGCAGCTTGTCCGGGGCGCATAACACTGAAGCTTTCTTT. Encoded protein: CASSLSGAHNTEAFF.

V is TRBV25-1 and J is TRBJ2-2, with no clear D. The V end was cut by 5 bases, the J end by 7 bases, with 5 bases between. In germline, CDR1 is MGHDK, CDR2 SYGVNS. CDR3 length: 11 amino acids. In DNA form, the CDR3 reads TGTGCCAGCAGTCCACACGGGGAGCTGTTTTTT. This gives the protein CASSPHGELFF.

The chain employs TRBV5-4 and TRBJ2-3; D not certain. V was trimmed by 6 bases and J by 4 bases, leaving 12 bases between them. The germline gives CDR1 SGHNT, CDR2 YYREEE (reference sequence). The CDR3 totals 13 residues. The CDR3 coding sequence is TGTGCCAGCAAACGTAAGGTGGCAGATACGCAGTATTTT. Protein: CASKRKVADTQYF.

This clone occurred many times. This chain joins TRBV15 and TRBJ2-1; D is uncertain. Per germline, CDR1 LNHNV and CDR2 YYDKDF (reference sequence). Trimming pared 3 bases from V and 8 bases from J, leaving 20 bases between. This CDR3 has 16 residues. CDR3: CATSSRKTVNNDEQFF. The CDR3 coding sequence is TGTGCCACCAGCAGCAGGAAGACGGTAAATAACGATGAGCAGTTCTTC.

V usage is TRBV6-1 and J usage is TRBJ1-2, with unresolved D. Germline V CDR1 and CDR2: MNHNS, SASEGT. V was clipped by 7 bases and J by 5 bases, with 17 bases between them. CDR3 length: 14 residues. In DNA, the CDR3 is TGTGCCAGCAACCCGCGTGAAGGGCGGTATGGCTACACCTTC. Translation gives CASNPREGRYGYTF.

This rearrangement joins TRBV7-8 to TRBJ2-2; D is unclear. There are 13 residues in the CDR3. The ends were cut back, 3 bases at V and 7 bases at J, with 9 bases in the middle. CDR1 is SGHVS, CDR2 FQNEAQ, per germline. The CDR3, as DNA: TGTGCCAGCAGCTTGGGCCGGGTCGGGGAGCTGTTTTTT. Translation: CASSLGRVGELFF.

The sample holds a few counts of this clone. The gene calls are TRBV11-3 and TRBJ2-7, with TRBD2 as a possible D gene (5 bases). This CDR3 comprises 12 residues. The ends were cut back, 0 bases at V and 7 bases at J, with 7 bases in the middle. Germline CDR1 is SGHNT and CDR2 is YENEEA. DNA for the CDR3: TGTGCCAGCAGCTTAGATGGGAGAGAGCAGTACTTC. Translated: CASSLDGREQYF. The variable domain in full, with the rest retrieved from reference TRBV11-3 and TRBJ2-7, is EAGVVQSPRYKIIEKKQPVAFWCNPISGHNTLYWYLQNLGQGPELLIRYENEEAVDDSQLPKDRFSAERLKGVDSTLKIQPAELGDSAVYLCASSLDGREQYFGPGTRLTVT.

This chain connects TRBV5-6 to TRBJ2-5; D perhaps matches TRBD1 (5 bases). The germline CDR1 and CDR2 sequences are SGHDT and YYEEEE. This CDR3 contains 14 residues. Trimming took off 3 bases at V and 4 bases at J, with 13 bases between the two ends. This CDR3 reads CASSYPGSAETQYF. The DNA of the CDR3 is TGTGCCAGCAGCTACCCAGGGTCGGCAGAGACCCAGTACTTC.

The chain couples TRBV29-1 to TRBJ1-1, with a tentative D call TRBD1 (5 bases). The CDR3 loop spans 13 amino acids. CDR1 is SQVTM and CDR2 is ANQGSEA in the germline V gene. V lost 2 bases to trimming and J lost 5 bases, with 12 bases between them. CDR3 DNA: TGCAGCGTTGAACGGGGCGGAGGGACTGAAGCTTTCTTT. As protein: CSVERGGGTEAFF.

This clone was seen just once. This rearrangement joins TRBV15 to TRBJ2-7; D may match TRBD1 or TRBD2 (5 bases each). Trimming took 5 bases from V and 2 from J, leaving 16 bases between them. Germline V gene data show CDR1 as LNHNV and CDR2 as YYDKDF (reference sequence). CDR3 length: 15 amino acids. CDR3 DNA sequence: TGTGCCACCAGCGCAAGTTGGGACCCACCCTACGAGCAGTACTTC. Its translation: CATSASWDPPYEQYF.

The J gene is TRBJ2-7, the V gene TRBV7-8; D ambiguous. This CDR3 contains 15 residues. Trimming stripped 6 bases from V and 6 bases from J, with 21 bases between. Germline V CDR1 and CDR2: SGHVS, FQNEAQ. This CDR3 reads CASSFLRYSPPEQYF. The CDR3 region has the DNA TGTGCCAGCAGTTTCCTCCGCTACTCACCCCCCGAGCAGTACTTC.